What follows are 31 T cell receptor beta chains derived from one specimen sequenced in a study of T cell repertoires in cytomegalovirus infection. One entry per CDR3 protein, called by TCRdb with MiXCR from the reads. Here the sample spans approximately 100,000 distinct CDR3 sequences, more than 20% being singletons. Sequencing used CD8+ T cells from PBMCs. The receptors come from a human donor in good health (CMV status not recorded). Some clones in this sample may be carry-over from other donors' samples.

A few counts support this clonotype. The chain links TRBV5-6 to TRBJ2-7; 9 bases fit TRBD2. CDR1 and CDR2 from the germline V gene are SGHDT and YYEEEE. CDR3 length: 15 residues. V lost 3 bases to trimming and J lost 3 bases; unmatched junction nucleotides: 7. CDR3 coding DNA: TGTGCCAGCAGCTCAGCTAGCGGGACCTTCTACGAGCAGTACTTC. Amino acids: CASSSASGTFYEQYF.

Concerning this clonotype itself: The junction departs from germline at one end; a sequencing error may be responsible. The CDR3, as DNA: TGTGCCACGTATAACACCCGGGAGCTGTTTTTT. This encodes CATYNTRELFF. This chain uses TRBV10-3 with TRBJ2-2; D remains ambiguous. Germline CDR1 is ENHRY and CDR2 is SYGVKD. The CDR3 runs 11 residues.

This clonotype was counted between two and nine times. The chain is built from TRBV7-2 and TRBJ2-1; D not resolved. The CDR3 is 12 amino acids. The V end was cut by 3 bases, the J end by 7 bases, with 7 bases between. Per the germline V gene, CDR1 is SGHTA and CDR2 is FQGNSA. The DNA for the CDR3 is TGTGCCAGCAGCTTTAGAGGAAATGAGCAGTTCTTC. The encoded protein is CASSFRGNEQFF.

This clonotype has just a few counts. The J gene is TRBJ2-3, the V gene TRBV28; D is unresolved. Trimming stripped 5 bases from V and 6 bases from J, with 24 bases between. The CDR3 is made up of 17 amino acids. The V gene's germline CDR1 is MDHEN and CDR2 SYDVKM. The CDR3 sequence: CASSLHLTLTDRDTQYF. The CDR3 DNA sequence: TGTGCCAGCAGTCTCCACCTGACACTAACGGATCGGGATACGCAGTATTTT. Complete variable domain (other parts from reference TRBV28 and TRBJ2-3): DVKVTQSSRYLVKRTGEKVFLECVQDMDHENMFWYRQDPGLGLRLIYFSYDVKMKEKGDIPEGYSVSREKKERFSLILESASTNQTSMYLCASSLHLTLTDRDTQYFGPGTRLTVL.

V gene TRBV6-2 or TRBV6-3 combines with J gene TRBJ2-1; 12 nucleotides match TRBD2. CDR1 and CDR2 from the germline V gene are MNHEY and SVGEGT. Trimming removed 6 bases from V and 4 bases from J; junction bases left unmatched: 4. The CDR3 contains 15 residues. CDR3 sequence: CASRSGLAGYNEQFF. The DNA of the CDR3 is TGTGCCAGCAGATCGGGACTAGCGGGTTACAATGAGCAGTTCTTC.

This clonotype has just a few counts. CDR3 nucleotide sequence: TGTGCCAGTACCAAGGACAGGACTTATAGCAATCAGCCCCAGCATTTT. It codes for CASTKDRTYSNQPQHF. The chain recombines TRBV19 with TRBJ1-5, with 7 bases lining up with TRBD1. Germline V gives CDR1 LNHDA, CDR2 SQIVND (reference sequence). J was trimmed by 0 bases and V by 7 bases; bases with no gene match: 9. This CDR3 spans 16 amino acids.

This clonotype was picked up one time. The chain links TRBV15 to TRBJ2-2; TRBD1 might be the D (6 bases). Per germline, CDR1 LNHNV and CDR2 YYDKDF (reference sequence). The length of the CDR3 is 13 residues. Trimming cost V 8 bases and J 5 bases, with 12 bases left between them. CDR3 protein: CATALTGTGELFF. The CDR3, as DNA: TGTGCCACCGCCCTCACAGGGACCGGGGAGCTGTTTTTT.

This clonotype has at least ten counts. The gene calls are TRBV30 and TRBJ2-1, with TRBD1 matching 10 bases. CDR1 GTSNPN and CDR2 SVGIG come from the germline V gene (reference sequence). V shed 1 base and J 8 bases; nucleotides not matched to a gene: 8. CDR3 length equals 15 residues. The CDR3 coding sequence is TGTGCCTGGAGTGGGGGGACAGGGGATCTCTATGAGCAGTTCTTC. Amino acid sequence: CAWSGGTGDLYEQFF.

The chain is built from TRBV28 and TRBJ1-4, with unresolved D. From germline, CDR1 is MDHEN and CDR2 SYDVKM. CDR3 size: 16 residues. V shed 3 bases and J shed 0 bases, with 11 bases lying between them. The CDR3 sequence: CASSFSGFATNEKLFF. The CDR3 DNA sequence: TGTGCCAGCAGTTTTAGTGGTTTTGCAACTAATGAAAAACTGTTTTTT.

The CDR3 is CSARDREAWNTEAFF. For the CDR3, the DNA is TGCAGTGCTAGAGATAGGGAGGCCTGGAACACTGAAGCTTTCTTT. The chain uses TRBV20-1 and TRBJ1-1; D is undetermined. The V end lost 0 bases, the J end lost 1 base, and 12 bases lay between the germline ends. Per the germline V gene, CDR1 is DFQATT and CDR2 is SNEGSKA (reference sequence). This CDR3 comprises 15 residues.

This clonotype came up a few times. In nucleotides, the CDR3 is TGTGCCAGCAGCTTACAGGAAGAGACCCAGTACTTC. Residues: CASSLQEETQYF. The gene calls are TRBV7-9 and TRBJ2-5; D is undetermined. Germline CDR1 reads SEHNR; CDR2 reads FQNEAQ (reference sequence). The ends were cut back, 2 bases at V and 3 bases at J, with 4 bases in the middle. The length of the CDR3 is 12 residues.

In its sample, this clonotype was seen many times. The V gene is TRBV7-9, the J gene TRBJ2-7; TRBD2 agrees at 7 bases. With 5 bases clipped from V and 4 bases from J, the junction kept 5 bases outside the gene matches. The germline CDR1 and CDR2 sequences are SEHNR and FQNEAQ (reference sequence). This CDR3 has 13 amino acids. This CDR3 is CASSLGRGYEQYF. The CDR3 nucleotides are TGTGCCAGCAGCCTTGGGCGGGGGTACGAGCAGTACTTC.

The V call is TRBV25-1, the J call TRBJ2-1, with no clear D. The ends were cut back, 3 bases at V and 5 bases at J, with 5 bases in the middle. The CDR3 has 12 amino acids. The germline gives CDR1 MGHDK, CDR2 SYGVNS. The CDR3 is CASSDSDNEQFF. DNA for the CDR3: TGTGCCAGCAGTGATTCGGACAATGAGCAGTTCTTC.

This clonotype has only a few counts. The DNA of the CDR3 is TGCAGCGTTGAGAAGGTCCCTAGGCATTCACCCCTCCACTTT. The encoded protein is CSVEKVPRHSPLHF. The rearrangement joins TRBV29-1 to TRBJ1-6; D unclear. CDR3 size: 14 residues. Germline CDR1 SQVTM, CDR2 ANQGSEA. Trimming cost V 3 bases and J 8 bases, with 14 bases left between them.

This clonotype was seen more than once but under ten times. The chain recombines TRBV7-8 with TRBJ2-1; D is unclear. This CDR3 has 13 residues. Germline-derived CDR1 and CDR2 are SGHVS and FQNEAQ. Trimming cost V 3 bases and J 7 bases, with 10 bases left between them. CDR3 residues: CASSFLGSNEQFF. The DNA of the CDR3 is TGTGCCAGCAGCTTCTTAGGGTCGAATGAGCAGTTCTTC. Complete variable domain (other parts from reference TRBV7-8 and TRBJ2-1): GAGVSQSPRYKVAKRGQDVALRCDPISGHVSLFWYQQALGQGPEFLTYFQNEAQLDKSGLPSDRFFAERPEGSVSTLKIQRTQQEDSAVYLCASSFLGSNEQFFGPGTRLTVL.

This sequence joins TRBV7-8 and TRBJ2-2; D is uncertain. Trimming cost V 5 bases and J 7 bases, with 14 bases left between them. This CDR3 region has 14 residues. Germline V gene lookup returns CDR1 SGHVS and CDR2 FQNEAQ. The CDR3 sequence: CASSTRALDGELFF. The CDR3 bases are TGTGCCAGCAGCACCCGGGCCCTGGACGGGGAGCTGTTTTTT.

In this sample, this clonotype turned up a few times. The rearrangement links TRBV5-8 to TRBJ1-4; D is unresolved. Germline V gene lookup returns CDR1 SGHTS and CDR2 YDEGEE. Trimming stripped 4 bases from V and 12 bases from J, with 13 bases between. This CDR3 contains 12 residues. CDR3 in amino acids: CASSPYLLELFF. DNA for the CDR3: TGTGCCAGCAGCCCATACCTATTGGAACTGTTTTTT.

V gene TRBV7-9 combines with J gene TRBJ1-1, with no clear D. The CDR3 covers 14 residues. Germline CDR1 and CDR2: SEHNR and FQNEAQ (reference sequence). V was pared by 4 bases and J by 1 base, with 10 bases between. The CDR3 DNA follows: TGTGCCAGCAGCTCTCCGGGCACGAACACTGAAGCTTTCTTT. Amino acid sequence: CASSSPGTNTEAFF.

This clonotype appeared a few times. The J gene is TRBJ1-5, the V gene TRBV12-3 or TRBV12-4, with 9 bases matching TRBD1. V gave up 8 bases and J gave up 6 bases; unmatched junction bases: 11. This CDR3 spans 15 amino acids. The CDR3 DNA reads TGTGCCAGCGAACACGGGACAGGGTGGGCTCAGCCCCAGCATTTT. Translating gives CASEHGTGWAQPQHF.

The chain is built from TRBV5-1 and TRBJ2-2; no definite D call. Germline V gene lookup returns CDR1 SGHRS and CDR2 YFSETQ. V lost 0 bases and J lost 3, with 6 bases in between. The CDR3 sequence is 14 residues long. The CDR3 DNA reads as TGCGCCAGCAGCTTGGGACTCCACACCGGGGAGCTGTTTTTT. Its translation is CASSLGLHTGELFF.

The rearrangement joins TRBV7-4 to TRBJ2-7, with D perhaps matching TRBD1 or TRBD2 (5 bases each). CDR1 is SGHVT and CDR2 is SQSDAQ in the germline V gene. The V end was cut by 5 bases, the J end by 6 bases, with 14 bases between. The CDR3 consists of 13 residues. The CDR3: CASSLRGPREQYF. The CDR3 DNA sequence: TGTGCCAGCAGCCTAAGGGGACCCCGCGAGCAGTACTTC.

At least ten counts were recorded for this clonotype. The chain has TRBV12-3 or TRBV12-4 and TRBJ1-1; a weak D match, TRBD1 (6 bases). The CDR3 runs 14 residues. V was pared by 5 bases and J by 0 bases, with 10 bases between. The CDR3 protein is CASSPGVMNTEAFF. The CDR3 DNA is TGTGCCAGCAGTCCAGGGGTCATGAACACTGAAGCTTTCTTT.

There are a few counts of this clonotype. The chain carries TRBV27 and TRBJ2-7; TRBD1 matches 10 bases. Germline V gene data show CDR1 as MNHEY and CDR2 as SMNVEV (reference sequence). The V gene end was trimmed by 5 bases and the J gene end by 2 bases; junction bases not matched to a gene: 6. This CDR3 has 15 amino acids. The CDR3 DNA sequence: TGTGCCAGCAGTCTGCGGACAGGGGGGACCTACGAGCAGTACTTC. Its translation: CASSLRTGGTYEQYF.

The genes are TRBV20-1 and TRBJ1-2; D unresolved. CDR3 length: 13 amino acids. V lost 6 bases and J lost 6, with 17 bases in between. CDR1 is DFQATT and CDR2 is SNEGSKA in the germline V gene (reference sequence). The CDR3 DNA follows: TGCAGTGCAATATCGATGGGTGAGGATGGCTACACCTTC. It yields the protein CSAISMGEDGYTF.

The rearrangement links TRBV12-3 or TRBV12-4 to TRBJ2-1, with 11 bases matching TRBD2. V lost 5 bases, J lost 7 bases, and 10 bases stayed unmatched. This CDR3 contains 16 residues. CDR3 amino acids: CASSDRLAGSGNEQFF. In DNA form, the CDR3 reads TGTGCCAGCAGTGACCGACTAGCGGGGAGTGGGAATGAGCAGTTCTTC.

This clonotype has at least ten counts. The chain has TRBV7-2 and TRBJ1-1; tentatively, D is TRBD1 (5 bases). V was cut by 6 bases and J by 4 bases, with 18 bases left in between. The CDR3 is 15 amino acids. CDR1 and CDR2 from the germline V gene are SGHTA and FQGNSA. CDR3 amino acids: CASSPGPEPTTEAFF. In DNA form, the CDR3 reads TGTGCCAGCAGTCCGGGACCGGAGCCTACCACTGAAGCTTTCTTT.

The rearrangement links TRBV11-3 to TRBJ2-7; D possibly matches TRBD1 or TRBD2 (5 bases each). Germline V gene data show CDR1 as SGHNT and CDR2 as YENEEA. V lost 5 bases and J 2 bases, leaving 13 bases between the germline ends. This CDR3 is built from 14 residues. As DNA, the CDR3 is TGTGCCAGCAGCATCCGGGACGGCACCTACGAGCAGTACTTC. Protein: CASSIRDGTYEQYF.

The chain links TRBV28 to TRBJ2-3; D is possibly TRBD2 (6 bases). CDR1 is MDHEN, CDR2 SYDVKM, per germline. CDR3 length: 14 amino acids. Trimming pared 3 bases from V and 3 bases from J, leaving 10 bases between. Here the CDR3 reads CASSLGGMTDTQYF. In DNA, the CDR3 is TGTGCCAGCAGTTTGGGGGGAATGACAGATACGCAGTATTTT.

DNA of the CDR3: TGTGCCAGCAGCCGGGCCGATACAGGGATGAACACTGAAGCTTTCTTT. Translation: CASSRADTGMNTEAFF. The chain uses TRBV11-2 and TRBJ1-1; a weak D match, TRBD1 (6 bases). The CDR3 covers 16 residues. Trimming cost V 5 bases and J 0 bases, with 16 bases left between them. Germline CDR1 SGHAT, CDR2 FQNNGV.

V gene TRBV11-2 combines with J gene TRBJ1-4; 7 bases map to TRBD1. The CDR3 is made up of 15 amino acids. Trimming cost V 2 bases and J 2 bases; bases outside gene matches: 2. CDR1 is SGHAT, CDR2 FQNNGV, per germline. In DNA, the CDR3 is TGTGCCAGCAGCTTAAAGGGGGCGACTAATGAAAAACTGTTTTTT. Encoded protein: CASSLKGATNEKLFF.

This clonotype showed up just a few times. The rearrangement uses TRBV4-1 and TRBJ1-2; the D is unclear. With 5 bases removed from V and 0 bases from J, the gap between germline ends came to 7 bases. Germline V CDR1 and CDR2: MGHRA, YSYEKL. The CDR3 is 13 amino acids. CDR3 residues: CASSGGSNYGYTF. The CDR3 nucleotides read TGCGCCAGCAGCGGCGGGTCTAACTATGGCTACACCTTC.